The clone carrying this T cell receptor beta chain occurred many times. Antigen specificity is unknown. This entry comes from a study of T-cell memory formation after mild COVID-19. Study context: Among the donors, TCR clusters were largely specific to each donor.

General study results and limits: Pre-infection memory showed some responding clones, and this suggested that cross-reactive memory joined.

The CDR3 length is 15 residues. With 0 bases removed from V and 5 bases from J, the gap between germline ends came to 16 bases. In germline, CDR1 is DFQATT, CDR2 SNEGSKA (reference sequence). With constant-segment primers, 5'RACE yielded cDNA libraries of TCR alpha and TCR beta that carried sample barcodes and UMIs. TCRdb ran MiXCR on the 5' RACE reads and lists one entry per CDR3 protein. The sample includes approximately 52,000 distinct CDR3 sequences, 9.3% seen only once; the top ten take about 12%. The clonotype was recovered from an adult woman who had mild COVID-19 (a few samples of this study predate the infection). Cell type and time point are not known. This chain connects TRBV20-1 to TRBJ2-5, with D perhaps given as TRBD1 or TRBD2 (7 bases each). Sequencing used PBMCs or a T cell subset sorted from them (not recorded which). This CDR3 is CSARDVRGGKETQYF. CDR3 DNA: TGCAGTGCTAGAGACGTCAGGGGGGGTAAGGAGACCCAGTACTTC.